These 21 T cell receptor beta chains share one sample of origin, sequenced in a study of CD8 T cells in ankylosing spondylitis. TCRdb itself ran the 5' RACE reads through MiXCR, one entry per CDR3 protein. The sample records some 700,000 distinct CDR3 sequences, around 17% being singletons. The study, taken as a whole, reports: The study identified a TCR beta motif of roughly eight highly homologous variants that appeared characteristic of ankylosing spondylitis blood.

Antigens of these TCRs are unknown. The sequenced sample consisted of blood, either unsorted or a sorted T cell fraction (not recorded which). These receptors were taken from a male donor with ankylosing spondylitis.

This clonotype was observed a few times. The V gene is TRBV4-3, the J gene TRBJ2-3; unclear D gene. The germline V gene encodes CDR1 LGHNA and CDR2 YSLEER. This CDR3 spans 15 amino acids. Trimming removed 0 bases from V and 1 base from J, with 8 bases in between. Here the CDR3 DNA reads TGCGCCAGCAGCCAAGAACCAAGCGGCACAGATACGCAGTATTTT. It specifies CASSQEPSGTDTQYF.

The sample holds a few counts of this clonotype. V usage is TRBV5-1 and J usage is TRBJ2-3; TRBD1 matches 7 bases. This CDR3 has 15 amino acids. The ends lost 2 bases at V and 2 bases at J; junction bases unmatched: 5. Germline V lookup: CDR1 SGHRS, CDR2 YFSETQ. The CDR3 sequence: CASSFSTGPTDTQYF. The CDR3 nucleotides are TGCGCCAGCAGCTTCTCGACAGGGCCCACAGATACGCAGTATTTT.

The rearrangement links TRBV28 to TRBJ2-7; TRBD2 matches 8 bases. The germline gives CDR1 MDHEN, CDR2 SYDVKM. V trimming: 2 bases; J trimming: 6 bases; junction bases outside the gene matches: 6. This CDR3 contains 14 residues. CDR3 sequence (DNA): TGTGCCAGCAGTTTAGCCCGGGGGGGGCGCGAGCAGTACTTC. The encoded protein is CASSLARGGREQYF.

This clonotype came up a few times. The chain employs TRBV5-1 and TRBJ1-3; TRBD1 aligns across 9 bases. CDR1 and CDR2 (germline): SGHRS, YFSETQ. This CDR3 has 15 residues. V lost 4 bases, J lost 4 bases, and 6 bases stayed unmatched. CDR3 DNA sequence: TGCGCCAGCAGCACGGGACAGGGCTCGGGAAACACCATATATTTT. Amino acids: CASSTGQGSGNTIYF.

The rearrangement joins TRBV11-2 to TRBJ2-3, with D hard to call. Trimming cost V 5 bases and J 2 bases, with 11 bases left between them. The germline V gene encodes CDR1 SGHAT and CDR2 FQNNGV. The CDR3 consists of 14 residues. The chain's CDR3 is CASSTGLHTDTQYF. The CDR3 DNA sequence: TGTGCCAGCAGCACGGGCCTTCACACAGATACGCAGTATTTT.

The gene calls are TRBV6-1 and TRBJ2-3; 8 nucleotides match TRBD2. The junction had 8 bases not matched to a gene; V was cut back by 7 bases and J by 5 bases. CDR1 is MNHNS and CDR2 is SASEGT in the germline V gene. The CDR3 consists of 14 residues. The CDR3 reads CASNRRGGRDTQYF. Written as DNA, the CDR3 is TGTGCCAGCAATCGACGGGGGGGCCGAGATACGCAGTATTTT.

This clonotype showed up just a few times. The chain uses TRBV12-3 or TRBV12-4 and TRBJ2-1; no reliable D call. The ends were cut back, 5 bases at V and 2 bases at J, with 16 bases in the middle. This CDR3 region has 16 residues. In DNA form, the CDR3 reads TGTGCCAGCAGTCCCCTCCGTTCTCTCACCTACAATGAGCAGTTCTTC. Protein sequence: CASSPLRSLTYNEQFF.

This clonotype was detected a few times. The CDR3 here is CASSPGLAPNEQFF. CDR3 DNA sequence: TGTGCCAGCTCACCGGGACTAGCCCCCAATGAGCAGTTCTTC. This chain connects TRBV18 to TRBJ2-1; 9 nucleotides agree with TRBD2. V lost 3 bases and J lost 6; bases outside the gene matches: 3. Germline CDR1 KGHSH, CDR2 LQKENI. CDR3 length: 14 residues.

V and J are TRBV4-3 and TRBJ1-3; D is uncertain. Trimming left V 1 base short and J 0 bases short, with 7 bases between. The CDR3 runs 15 residues. Germline CDR1 and CDR2: LGHNA and YSLEER. As DNA, the CDR3 is TGCGCCAGCAGCCAAGGGTTGTCCTCTGGAAACACCATATATTTT. Its translation: CASSQGLSSGNTIYF.

The V call is TRBV5-4, the J call TRBJ2-1, with 11 bases lining up with TRBD2. Trimming at V came to 1 base and at J to 6 bases, leaving 21 bases not matched to a gene. Germline V lookup: CDR1 SGHNT, CDR2 YYREEE (reference sequence). This CDR3 has 21 residues. CDR3 in DNA: TGTGCCAGCAGCTTGAATTGGGCCAATAGCGGGAGGGAGAGTCGGTCCAATGAGCAGTTCTTC. It specifies CASSLNWANSGRESRSNEQFF.

The chain carries TRBV20-1 and TRBJ2-7; tentative D call: TRBD2 (6 bases). V was trimmed by 5 bases and J by 4 bases, leaving 15 bases between them. Germline V gene lookup returns CDR1 DFQATT and CDR2 SNEGSKA (reference sequence). This CDR3 is built from 13 residues. The CDR3 protein is CSASGVVVYEQYF. The CDR3 region has the DNA TGCAGTGCTTCGGGAGTTGTGGTGTACGAGCAGTACTTC.

This clonotype has a handful of counts. The V gene is TRBV5-1, the J gene TRBJ2-7; D not resolved. The germline gives CDR1 SGHRS, CDR2 YFSETQ. The CDR3 totals 12 residues. The V and J ends lost 4 bases and 7 bases respectively, with 12 bases between them. The CDR3 DNA sequence: TGCGCCAGCAGCACAATCTCAGGAGAGCAGTACTTC. This encodes CASSTISGEQYF.

The chain joins TRBV6-5 to TRBJ2-7, with TRBD2 matching 7 bases. V was pared by 2 bases and J by 2 bases, with 15 bases of the junction left unmatched. From germline, CDR1 is MNHEY and CDR2 SVGAGI. The CDR3 loop spans 18 amino acids. The CDR3 region has the DNA TGTGCCAGCAGTTACCCGACTACGGACTGGGGGGGGACCTACGAGCAGTACTTC. This gives the protein CASSYPTTDWGGTYEQYF.

This clonotype has more than one count but fewer than ten. V usage is TRBV5-1 and J usage is TRBJ2-1; 12 bases line up with TRBD2. This CDR3 is 17 amino acids long. CDR1 SGHRS and CDR2 YFSETQ come from the germline V gene. The ends lost 2 bases at V and 5 bases at J; junction bases unmatched: 8. For the CDR3, the DNA is TGCGCCAGCAGCTTTCCTTTTGCTAGCGGGGGGGACAATGAGCAGTTCTTC. This translates into CASSFPFASGGDNEQFF.

This clonotype was observed at least ten times. One junction end does not reproduce the germline sequence, and a read error may be involved. The chain uses TRBV12-3 or TRBV12-4 and TRBJ2-1; D uncertain. This CDR3 contains 11 residues. CDR3 sequence reads: CASSLGNEQFF. CDR3 nucleotide sequence: TGTGCCAGCAGCTTAGGCAATGAGCAGTTCTTC.

This clonotype was seen a few times. CDR3 sequence reads: CATGTGNTEAFF. In nucleotides, the CDR3 is TGTGCTACCGGAACAGGGAACACTGAAGCTTTCTTT. The rearrangement uses TRBV12-5 and TRBJ1-1, with a possible D match to TRBD1 (5 bases). Per germline, CDR1 LGHNT and CDR2 FRNRAP. V lost 10 bases and J lost 1, with 10 bases in between. This CDR3 is 12 amino acids long.

This clonotype was seen more than once but under ten times. This chain uses TRBV11-3 with TRBJ2-1; TRBD2 matches 8 bases. CDR1 SGHNT and CDR2 YENEEA come from the germline V gene. The CDR3 extends over 15 amino acids. The J segment lost 2 bases and the V segment lost 3 bases, leaving 3 bases of the junction unmatched. The CDR3 coding sequence is TGTGCCAGCAGCTTCCAGCGGGGGCCCTACAATGAGCAGTTCTTC. The encoded protein is CASSFQRGPYNEQFF.

This clonotype was counted only a few times. V usage is TRBV20-1 and J usage is TRBJ2-4, with unresolved D. From germline, CDR1 is DFQATT and CDR2 SNEGSKA (reference sequence). The length of the CDR3 is 16 residues. The germline V and J ends were trimmed by 0 bases and 0 bases, with 12 bases remaining between them. The CDR3: CSARDTSYLAKNIQYF. In DNA, the CDR3 is TGCAGTGCTAGAGATACGAGTTATCTAGCCAAAAACATTCAGTACTTC.

V and J are TRBV13 and TRBJ2-1; TRBD1 agrees at 10 bases. The CDR3 extends over 16 amino acids. Germline assignment: CDR1 PRHDT and CDR2 FYEKMQ (reference sequence). The junction had 11 bases not matched to a gene; V was cut back by 5 bases and J by 7 bases. The CDR3 spells CASSHPGGQGFNEQFF. The DNA for the CDR3 is TGTGCCAGCAGCCACCCGGGGGGACAGGGGTTTAATGAGCAGTTCTTC.

This clonotype was counted between two and nine times. CDR3 in DNA: TGTGCCAGCAGTTCCCCGGACAGGGGGTACTACGAGCAGTACTTC. This codes for CASSSPDRGYYEQYF. This sequence joins TRBV27 and TRBJ2-7, with TRBD1 identical over 10 bases. The germline V gene encodes CDR1 MNHEY and CDR2 SMNVEV (reference sequence). Unmatched junction bases numbered 6, after V lost 4 bases and J lost 3 bases. The CDR3 has 15 amino acids.

The chain couples TRBV12-3 or TRBV12-4 to TRBJ2-1; 7 positions agree with TRBD1. V lost 3 bases, J lost 6 bases, and 5 bases stayed unmatched. The CDR3 sequence is 14 residues long. The CDR3 is CASSFLPGGNEQFF. DNA of the CDR3: TGTGCCAGCAGTTTTCTACCAGGGGGCAATGAGCAGTTCTTC.